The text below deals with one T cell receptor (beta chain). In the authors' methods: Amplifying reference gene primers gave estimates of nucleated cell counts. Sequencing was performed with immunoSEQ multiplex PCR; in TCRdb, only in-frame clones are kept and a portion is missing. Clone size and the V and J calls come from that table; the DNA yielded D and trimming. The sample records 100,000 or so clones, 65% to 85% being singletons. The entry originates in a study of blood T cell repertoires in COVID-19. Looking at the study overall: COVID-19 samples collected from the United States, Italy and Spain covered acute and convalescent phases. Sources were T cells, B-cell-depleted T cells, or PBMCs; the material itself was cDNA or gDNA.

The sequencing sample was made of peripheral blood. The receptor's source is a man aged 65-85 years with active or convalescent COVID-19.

CDR3 nucleotides: TGTGCCAGCACCCTATTAGAGGATACGCAGTATTTT. Protein product: CASTLLEDTQYF. The chain employs TRBV7-3 and TRBJ2-3, with D uncertain. The CDR3 is 12 residues long. Germline V gene data show CDR1 as SGHTA and CDR2 as FQGTGA. V was clipped by 7 bases and J by 6 bases, with 11 bases between them.